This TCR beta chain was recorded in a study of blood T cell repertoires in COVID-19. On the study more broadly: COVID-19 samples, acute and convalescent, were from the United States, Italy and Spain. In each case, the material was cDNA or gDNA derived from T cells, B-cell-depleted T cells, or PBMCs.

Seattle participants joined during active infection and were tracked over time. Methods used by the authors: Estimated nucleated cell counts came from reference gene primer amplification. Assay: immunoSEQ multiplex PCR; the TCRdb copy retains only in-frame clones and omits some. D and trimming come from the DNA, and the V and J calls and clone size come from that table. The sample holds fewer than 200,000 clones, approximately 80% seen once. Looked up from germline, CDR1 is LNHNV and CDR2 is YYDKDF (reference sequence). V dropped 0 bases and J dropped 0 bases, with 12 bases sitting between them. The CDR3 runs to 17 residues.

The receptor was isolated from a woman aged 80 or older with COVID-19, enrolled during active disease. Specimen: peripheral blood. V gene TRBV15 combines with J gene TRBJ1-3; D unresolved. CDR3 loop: CATSRDPGPSSGNTIYF. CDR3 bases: TGTGCCACCAGCAGAGATCCCGGTCCGAGCTCTGGAAACACCATATATTTT.